The next 27 T cell receptor beta chains were all read from a single sample in a study of long-term antiretroviral therapy in people with HIV. A v3.0 immunoSEQ assay was performed at survey level. TCRdb's table, derived via immunoSEQ multiplex PCR, lists solely in-frame clones and lacks some. This sample has fewer than 30,000 clones, with around 84% found just once. Sequenced material: unsorted PBMCs, taken 0.8 years after starting antiretroviral therapy. The receptor set was obtained from a woman aged 30 to 39 with HIV.

The chain combines TRBV9 with TRBJ1-1, with 7 bases that match TRBD1. From germline, CDR1 is SGDLS and CDR2 YYNGEE. The ends lost 0 bases at V and 1 base at J; junction bases unmatched: 6. This CDR3 is 16 amino acids long. This chain's CDR3 is CASSVDQGGRNTEAFF. The DNA of the CDR3 is TGTGCCAGCAGCGTAGATCAGGGGGGCCGGAACACTGAAGCTTTCTTT.

V is TRBV25-1 and J is TRBJ1-2, with TRBD1 matching 7 bases. The V segment lost 6 bases and the J segment 5 bases; nucleotides outside the gene matches: 6. Per germline, CDR1 MGHDK and CDR2 SYGVNS. The CDR3 extends over 13 amino acids. CDR3 nucleotides: TGTGCCAGCAGACAGGGGAATACGTATGGCTACACCTTC. The encoded protein is CASRQGNTYGYTF.

This chain links TRBV29-1 with TRBJ1-2; D is perhaps TRBD1 (5 bases). CDR1 SQVTM and CDR2 ANQGSEA come from the germline V gene. V was shortened by 2 bases and J by 4 bases, with 14 bases between the two germline ends. This CDR3 is built from 14 residues. CDR3 loop: CSVEPAGGGYGYTF. CDR3 bases: TGCAGCGTTGAACCGGCGGGGGGTGGCTATGGCTACACCTTC.

CDR3 sequence (DNA): TGTGCCAGCAGCTCGCGGCCCGCGACGGCCGGAAACACCATATATTTT. Translated, it gives CASSSRPATAGNTIYF. The chain joins TRBV7-2 to TRBJ1-3; D gene ambiguous. This CDR3 is built from 16 residues. CDR1 is SGHTA, CDR2 FQGNSA, per germline. The V and J ends lost 4 bases and 4 bases respectively, with 17 bases between them.

This clone has a single count. This chain uses TRBV11-2 with TRBJ2-4; no clear D. The CDR3 totals 16 residues. Germline CDR1 is SGHAT and CDR2 is FQNNGV. The germline V and J ends were trimmed by 5 bases and 2 bases, with 16 bases remaining between them. The CDR3 protein is CASSLWVSASKNIQYF. Here the CDR3 DNA reads TGTGCCAGCAGCCTATGGGTCTCAGCTTCCAAAAACATTCAGTACTTC.

With respect to this clone: Other DNA sequences within the sample encode an identical CDR3. The chain uses TRBV4-1 and TRBJ2-1, with D possibly being TRBD2 (5 bases). This CDR3 contains 16 residues. V gave up 0 bases and J gave up 0 bases, with 9 bases separating them. Germline loops: CDR1 MGHRA, CDR2 YSYEKL. In nucleotides, the CDR3 is TGCGCCAGCAGCCAAGACGCTGGGAGCTCCTACAATGAGCAGTTCTTC. It yields the protein CASSQDAGSSYNEQFF.

This clone has just a few counts. CDR3 bases: TGTGCCAGCAGCTTGGTCGGGGGCCTGTTTTTT. Translating it yields CASSLVGGLFF. This chain connects TRBV5-8 to TRBJ1-4; possible D gene TRBD1, 6 bases. V dropped 0 bases and J dropped 14 bases, with 8 bases sitting between them. Germline V gives CDR1 SGHTS, CDR2 YDEGEE. The CDR3 runs to 11 residues.

The J gene is TRBJ2-3, the V gene TRBV14, with TRBD2 matching over 9 bases. The CDR3 runs to 17 residues. With V trimmed by 0 bases and J by 3 bases, 7 bases remained unmatched. Germline V gene sequence: CDR1 SGHDN, CDR2 FVKESK. The CDR3: CASSQDLAGRITDTQYF. CDR3 in DNA: TGTGCCAGCAGCCAAGATCTAGCGGGGCGAATTACAGATACGCAGTATTTT.

This clone was recorded once. The chain has TRBV5-6 and TRBJ1-1, with 8 bases aligning to TRBD1. Germline V gene sequence: CDR1 SGHDT, CDR2 YYEEEE. The CDR3 is 15 amino acids. J gave up 1 base and V 1 base, and 3 bases lay outside the gene matches. The CDR3 loop reads CASSLWGTGNTEAFF. In DNA form, the CDR3 reads TGTGCCAGCAGCTTGTGGGGGACAGGGAACACTGAAGCTTTCTTT.

This sequence joins TRBV30 and TRBJ2-3, with D perhaps TRBD1 (6 bases). Trimming pared 2 bases from V and 1 base from J, leaving 10 bases between. Germline CDR1 GTSNPN, CDR2 SVGIG (reference sequence). The CDR3 is made up of 14 amino acids. The CDR3 spells CAWSQGIGTDTQYF. DNA of the CDR3: TGTGCCTGGAGTCAGGGGATTGGCACAGATACGCAGTATTTT.

The chain employs TRBV27 and TRBJ2-7; D is undetermined. V was clipped by 7 bases and J by 0 bases, with 13 bases between them. The CDR3 has 14 amino acids. The germline V gene encodes CDR1 MNHEY and CDR2 SMNVEV (reference sequence). CDR3 sequence reads: CASTRTLSSYEQYF. The CDR3 DNA is TGTGCCAGCACCCGAACATTGAGCTCCTACGAGCAGTACTTC.

The chain employs TRBV12-5 and TRBJ2-1, with D perhaps being TRBD1 or TRBD2 (5 bases each). Trimming stripped 7 bases from V and 9 bases from J, with 16 bases between. Germline CDR1 LGHNT, CDR2 FRNRAP. This CDR3 region has 13 residues. The CDR3 is CASDQTGTGEQFF. In DNA, the CDR3 is TGTGCTAGTGACCAGACGGGAACAGGTGAGCAGTTCTTC.

The CDR3 here is CASSLTDAYGYTF. The CDR3 DNA reads as TGCGCCAGCAGCTTGACAGACGCCTATGGCTACACCTTC. The rearrangement links TRBV5-1 to TRBJ1-2; no definite D call. Germline V gene sequence: CDR1 SGHRS, CDR2 YFSETQ. The CDR3 runs to 13 residues. V lost 1 base to trimming and J lost 4 bases, with 8 bases between them.

The chain joins TRBV7-9 to TRBJ1-1; possible D gene TRBD1, 5 bases. The germline V gene encodes CDR1 SEHNR and CDR2 FQNEAQ (reference sequence). This CDR3 has 14 amino acids. V lost 2 bases and J 3 bases, leaving 10 bases between the germline ends. The CDR3 DNA is TGTGCCAGCAGCTTAAGTTTAGGGGACACTGAAGCTTTCTTT. Encoded protein: CASSLSLGDTEAFF.

This clone was detected a few times. The chain is built from TRBV15 and TRBJ2-5; 8 positions match TRBD2. J was trimmed by 2 bases and V by 5 bases; bases with no gene match: 4. This CDR3 contains 14 residues. Germline loops: CDR1 LNHNV, CDR2 YYDKDF (reference sequence). CDR3 protein: CATSSRGGQETQYF. The CDR3, as DNA: TGTGCCACCAGCTCCCGGGGGGGTCAAGAGACCCAGTACTTC.

The V and J genes are TRBV9 and TRBJ2-6, with TRBD1 matching over 8 bases. This CDR3 has 17 residues. Germline V gives CDR1 SGDLS, CDR2 YYNGEE. With V trimmed by 4 bases and J by 3 bases, 9 bases remained unmatched. The CDR3: CASSLRQGTVGANVLTF. CDR3 DNA: TGTGCCAGCAGCCTAAGACAGGGGACGGTTGGGGCCAACGTCCTGACTTTC.

V and J are TRBV2 and TRBJ2-5; D tentatively fits TRBD1 or TRBD2 (6 bases each). Germline CDR1 SNHLY, CDR2 FYNNEI. Trimming took off 6 bases at V and 5 bases at J, with 19 bases between the two ends. The CDR3 covers 15 residues. CDR3 in DNA: TGTGCCAGCAGGGCCGGGACACGGGGGACGGAGACCCAGTACTTC. Encoded protein: CASRAGTRGTETQYF.

This clone was counted between two and nine times. The V and J genes are TRBV4-1 and TRBJ2-7; D is perhaps TRBD1 (6 bases). V was trimmed by 4 bases and J by 4 bases, leaving 14 bases between them. From germline, CDR1 is MGHRA and CDR2 YSYEKL. The CDR3 length is 14 residues. In nucleotides, the CDR3 is TGCGCCAGCAGCCGAATCACTACAGGGTACGAGCAGTACTTC. This sequence encodes CASSRITTGYEQYF.

The chain links TRBV9 to TRBJ1-6, with TRBD1 as a possible D gene (5 bases). Germline CDR1 and CDR2: SGDLS and YYNGEE. This CDR3 spans 14 amino acids. The ends were cut back, 3 bases at V and 7 bases at J, with 11 bases in the middle. In DNA, the CDR3 is TGTGCCAGCAGCGAGGGACCCTCGAATTCACCCCTCCACTTT. Encoded protein: CASSEGPSNSPLHF.

The rearrangement links TRBV19 to TRBJ2-7, with 9 nucleotides matching TRBD2. CDR3 length: 15 amino acids. Trimming cost V 3 bases and J 2 bases; bases outside gene matches: 5. CDR1 LNHDA and CDR2 SQIVND come from the germline V gene (reference sequence). The CDR3 DNA sequence: TGTGCCAGTAGTATCGTAGCGGGGGAGACCTACGAGCAGTACTTC. It translates to CASSIVAGETYEQYF.

CDR3: CASSSNRDTQYF. CDR3 DNA sequence: TGTGCCAGCAGCTCCAATCGAGATACGCAGTATTTT. The chain carries TRBV5-4 and TRBJ2-3; D is undetermined. The CDR3 covers 12 residues. The germline V and J ends were trimmed by 3 bases and 5 bases, with 7 bases remaining between them. Looked up from germline, CDR1 is SGHNT and CDR2 is YYREEE (reference sequence).

This clone was recorded a few times. This sequence joins TRBV11-2 and TRBJ2-2; D is ambiguous. Trimming shortened V by 3 bases and J by 1 base, and 12 bases separated the two germline ends. The CDR3 loop spans 16 amino acids. The germline V gene encodes CDR1 SGHAT and CDR2 FQNNGV. As DNA, the CDR3 is TGTGCCAGCAGCTTTGGTGTCAGGAGGAACACCGGGGAGCTGTTTTTT. This codes for CASSFGVRRNTGELFF. Filled out from reference TRBV11-2 and TRBJ2-2, the complete variable domain reads EAGVAQSPRYKIIEKRQSVAFWCNPISGHATLYWYQQILGQGPKLLIQFQNNGVVDDSQLPKDRFSAERLKGVDSTLKIQPAKLEDSAVYLCASSFGVRRNTGELFFGEGSRLTVL.

The chain carries TRBV7-7 and TRBJ1-1, with no clear D. The CDR3 totals 13 residues. V lost 3 bases and J lost 1, with 6 bases in between. Germline CDR1 reads SSHAT; CDR2 reads FNYEAQ (reference sequence). The CDR3 protein is CASSLDSNTEAFF. CDR3 nucleotides: TGTGCCAGCAGCTTGGACTCGAACACTGAAGCTTTCTTT.

This clone turned up a few times. The J gene is TRBJ1-6, the V gene TRBV2; D not resolved. The germline V gene encodes CDR1 SNHLY and CDR2 FYNNEI. V lost 10 bases, J lost 10 bases, and 17 bases lay in between. The CDR3 covers 13 residues. The CDR3 coding sequence is TGTGCCACCCGAGGGCGCCGGGAATCACCCCTCCACTTT. Amino acids: CATRGRRESPLHF.

CDR3 bases: TGTGCCAGCAGACGGACAGGGGACGGAGCTTTCTTT. Its translation is CASRRTGDGAFF. This sequence joins TRBV27 and TRBJ1-1; TRBD1 matches at 9 bases. Germline CDR1 is MNHEY and CDR2 is SMNVEV (reference sequence). J was trimmed by 10 bases and V by 6 bases; bases with no gene match: 6. The CDR3 totals 12 residues.

This clone was detected a few times. The gene calls are TRBV11-3 and TRBJ1-1, with a weak D call TRBD1 (5 bases). V lost 2 bases and J lost 3, with 10 bases in between. CDR3 length: 14 residues. Germline-derived CDR1 and CDR2 are SGHNT and YENEEA. CDR3 in DNA: TGTGCCAGCAGCTTAAGGGGAAAGGACACTGAAGCTTTCTTT. Amino acids: CASSLRGKDTEAFF.

The genes are TRBV7-9 and TRBJ2-3; 8 nucleotides align to TRBD2. Germline lookup yields CDR1 SEHNR and CDR2 FQNEAQ (reference sequence). The CDR3 contains 16 residues. V lost 4 bases, J lost 7 bases, and 13 bases stayed unmatched. The CDR3 protein is CASSSLRKSGGNTQYF. The CDR3 bases are TGTGCCAGCAGCTCCTTAAGGAAATCGGGGGGGAATACGCAGTATTTT.